These T cell receptor beta chains were read from a single sample in a study of glioma-infiltrating T cells. TCRdb analysed the multiplex PCR reads with MiXCR anew, one entry per CDR3 protein. The sample yields approximately 130,000 distinct CDR3 sequences, around 25% seen once. Sample: glioma tissue, nonneoplastic brain tissue, or PBMCs (not recorded which). The receptors originated from a human donor with low-grade glioma or glioblastoma, undergoing nonglioma brain surgery, or in good health (not recorded which). CDR3s include the opening cysteine and the closing phenylalanine or tryptophan. Each record gives: J gene, clone size, D gene, V gene, CDR3 protein, CDR3 DNA. The D gene is left open where the match is weak. Some rows mark clone size as missing; the rest say once, few, many or name a class of expanded clone.

J: TRBJ2-2
size: NA
D: NA
V: TRBV2
CDR3: CASSETRGGAGELFF
DNA: TGTGCCAGCAGTGAGACGAGGGGGGGAGCCGGGGAGCTGTTTTTT

J: TRBJ1-1
size: few
D: TRBD1
V: TRBV7-2
CDR3: CASSLVGGGTEAFF
DNA: TGTGCCAGCAGCTTAGTAGGGGGCGGGACTGAAGCTTTCTTT

J: TRBJ2-5
size: NA
D: NA
V: TRBV6-9
CDR3: CASSYGSGQEAQYF
DNA: TGTGCCAGCAGTTACGGCTCAGGGCAAGAGGCCCAGTACTTC

J: TRBJ1-3
size: few
D: NA
V: TRBV7-2
CDR3: CASSRTRGNTIYF
DNA: TGTGCCAGCAGCCGAACAAGGGGAAACACCATATATTTT

J: TRBJ1-5
size: NA
D: NA
V: TRBV28
CDR3: CASSLRQGRGPQHF
DNA: TGTGCCAGCAGTTTGAGGCAGGGTCGAGGGCCCCAGCATTTT

J: TRBJ1-6
size: many
D: TRBD1
V: TRBV6-1
CDR3: CASSAGQGLNSPLHF
DNA: TGTGCCAGCAGCGCTGGACAGGGTTTAAATTCACCCCTCCACTTT

J: TRBJ1-1
size: many
D: NA
V: TRBV4-1
CDR3: CASSQANMGFRNTEAFF
DNA: TGCGCCAGCAGCCAAGCCAATATGGGATTCAGGAACACTGAAGCTTTCTTT

J: TRBJ1-5
size: many
D: NA
V: TRBV24-1
CDR3: CATPDQPQHF
DNA: TGTGCCACCCCAGATCAGCCCCAGCATTTT

J: TRBJ2-2
size: NA
D: TRBD2
V: TRBV4-1
CDR3: CASSLQPAGGLAGELFF
DNA: TGCGCCAGCAGCCTTCAACCAGCGGGGGGGCTCGCCGGGGAGCTGTTTTTT

J: TRBJ2-1
size: many
D: TRBD2
V: TRBV6-1
CDR3: CASSPKRGSSYNEQFF
DNA: TGTGCCAGCAGTCCAAAGCGGGGGAGCTCCTACAATGAGCAGTTCTTC

J: TRBJ2-2
size: NA
D: NA
V: TRBV19
CDR3: CASKRGPTGELFF
DNA: TGTGCCAGTAAGCGAGGACCAACCGGGGAGCTGTTTTTT

J: TRBJ2-1
size: NA
D: NA
V: TRBV2
CDR3: CASSAASRPPEQFF
DNA: TGTGCCAGCAGTGCGGCTAGTCGACCGCCTGAGCAGTTCTTC

J: TRBJ2-3
size: NA
D: TRBD2
V: TRBV7-2
CDR3: CASRVGGGLPDTQYF
DNA: TGTGCCAGCAGAGTCGGGGGGGGCCTCCCAGATACGCAGTATTTT

J: TRBJ1-4
size: few
D: NA
V: TRBV7-6
CDR3: CASSPGLAGGPRTNEKLFF
DNA: TGTGCCAGCAGCCCCGGACTAGCGGGGGGTCCACGAACTAATGAAAAACTGTTTTTT

J: TRBJ2-5
size: NA
D: NA
V: TRBV2
CDR3: CASSPSRDPWGTQYF
DNA: TGTGCCAGCAGCCCTTCCCGGGACCCCTGGGGGACCCAGTACTTC

J: TRBJ2-2
size: NA
D: NA
V: TRBV20-1
CDR3: CSARSGGTGELFF
DNA: TGCAGTGCTAGAAGTGGGGGCACCGGGGAGCTGTTTTTT

J: TRBJ1-1
size: NA
D: TRBD1
V: TRBV24-1
CDR3: CATSDTTGGGTEAFF
DNA: TGTGCCACCAGTGACACAACAGGGGGCGGGACTGAAGCTTTTTTT

J: TRBJ1-3
size: NA
D: NA
V: TRBV28
CDR3: CASSSDSGGNTIYF
DNA: TGTGCCAGCAGTTCGGACAGCGGGGGAAACACCATATATTTT

J: TRBJ2-2
size: few
D: NA
V: TRBV14
CDR3: CASSLGQLANTGELFF
DNA: TGTGCCAGCAGCCTAGGACAGCTCGCGAACACCGGGGAGCTGTTTTTT

J: TRBJ1-1
size: NA
D: TRBD1
V: TRBV7-8
CDR3: CASRPGQQNTEAFF
DNA: TGTGCCAGCAGACCGGGACAGCAGAACACTGAAGCTTTCTTT

J: TRBJ2-3
size: many
D: TRBD1
V: TRBV28
CDR3: CASSKRDRSTDTQYF
DNA: TGTGCCAGCAGTAAAAGGGACAGAAGCACAGATACGCAGTATTTT

J: TRBJ2-4
size: NA
D: TRBD2
V: TRBV2
CDR3: CASMWTSGGARIQYF
DNA: TGTGCCAGCATGTGGACTAGCGGGGGAGCACGGATTCAGTACTTC

J: TRBJ2-3
size: many
D: NA
V: TRBV7-8
CDR3: CASSLRDFGGTDTQYF
DNA: TGTGCCAGCAGCTTAAGGGACTTCGGGGGCACAGATACGCAGTATTTT

J: TRBJ2-3
size: few
D: TRBD1
V: TRBV7-9
CDR3: CASSSGTDTDTQYF
DNA: TGTGCCAGCAGCTCCGGGACAGACACAGATACGCAGTATTTT

J: TRBJ1-2
size: many
D: NA
V: TRBV27
CDR3: CASSFRQVDGYTF
DNA: TGTGCCAGCAGTTTTCGACAGGTGGATGGCTACACCTTC

J: TRBJ1-5
size: few
D: NA
V: TRBV6-1
CDR3: CASSQSFNQPQHF
DNA: TGTGCCAGCAGCCAAAGTTTTAATCAGCCCCAGCATTTT

J: TRBJ2-2
size: NA
D: NA
V: TRBV7-3
CDR3: CASSLTGGPTTRELFF
DNA: TGTGCCAGCAGCTTAACGGGCGGGCCGACGACCAGGGAGCTGTTTTTT

J: TRBJ2-2
size: NA
D: NA
V: TRBV6-1
CDR3: CASSWTTGELFF
DNA: TGTGCCAGCAGTTGGACCACCGGGGAGCTGTTTTTT

J: TRBJ1-2
size: NA
D: NA
V: TRBV19
CDR3: CASSINPYGYTF
DNA: TGTGCCAGTAGTATTAACCCCTATGGCTACACCTTC

J: TRBJ1-5
size: many
D: NA
V: TRBV28
CDR3: CASSSQGLGNNQPQHF
DNA: TGTGCCAGCAGCTCACAGGGCCTAGGAAACAATCAGCCCCAGCATTTT

J: TRBJ2-3
size: NA
D: NA
V: TRBV29-1
CDR3: CSVEDRQGTDTQYF
DNA: TGCAGCGTTGAAGATCGCCAGGGAACGGATACGCAGTATTTT

J: TRBJ2-1
size: few
D: NA
V: TRBV28
CDR3: CASRYPALANNEQFF
DNA: TGTGCCAGCAGATACCCCGCACTTGCCAACAATGAGCAGTTCTTC

J: TRBJ1-1
size: many
D: TRBD1
V: TRBV2
CDR3: CASSVQGIDSTEAFF
DNA: TGTGCCAGCAGTGTACAGGGGATTGATAGCACTGAAGCTTTCTTT

J: TRBJ2-5
size: many
D: NA
V: TRBV7-9
CDR3: CASSFGGYQETQYF
DNA: TGTGCCAGCAGCTTCGGGGGATACCAAGAGACCCAGTACTTC

J: TRBJ1-1
size: few
D: TRBD1
V: TRBV2
CDR3: CASSDVYSGGYTEAFF
DNA: TGTGCCAGCAGTGATGTCTACTCAGGGGGCTACACTGAAGCTTTCTTT

J: TRBJ2-1
size: NA
D: NA
V: TRBV18
CDR3: CASSSYTGLTGNEQFF
DNA: TGTGCCAGCTCATCATATACAGGGCTTACAGGGAATGAGCAGTTCTTC

J: TRBJ2-6
size: many
D: NA
V: TRBV27
CDR3: CASSLRSSGANVLTF
DNA: TGTGCCAGCAGTCTCCGATCCTCTGGGGCCAACGTCCTGACTTTC

J: TRBJ2-6
size: NA
D: NA
V: TRBV3-1
CDR3: CASTTPRSGANVLTF
DNA: TGTGCCAGCACCACGCCACGCTCTGGGGCCAACGTCCTGACTTTC

J: TRBJ2-5
size: many
D: NA
V: TRBV6-1
CDR3: CASSAGHQETQYF
DNA: TGTGCCAGCAGTGCCGGACACCAAGAGACCCAGTACTTC

J: TRBJ2-1
size: NA
D: TRBD1
V: TRBV7-8
CDR3: CASSPPGQGLNEQFF
DNA: TGTGCCAGCAGTCCCCCGGGACAGGGCCTCAATGAGCAGTTCTTC

J: TRBJ2-1
size: NA
D: NA
V: TRBV29-1
CDR3: CSVLGVSYNEQFF
DNA: TGCAGCGTTCTGGGGGTATCCTACAATGAGCAGTTCTTC

J: TRBJ2-2
size: few
D: TRBD2
V: TRBV5-1
CDR3: CASSSREFGELFF
DNA: TGCGCCAGCAGCTCGCGGGAGTTCGGGGAGCTGTTTTTT

J: TRBJ1-1
size: few
D: NA
V: TRBV20-1
CDR3: CSAREGTRQDEAFF
DNA: TGCAGTGCTAGAGAAGGGACTAGACAAGATGAAGCTTTCTTT

J: TRBJ1-2
size: NA
D: NA
V: TRBV6-6
CDR3: CASLSLFPEGGYTF
DNA: TGTGCCAGCTTATCCCTATTTCCAGAGGGCGGCTACACCTTC

J: TRBJ1-2
size: many
D: NA
V: TRBV27
CDR3: CASRAPAGYTF
DNA: TGTGCCAGCAGAGCCCCCGCTGGCTACACCTTC

J: TRBJ1-6
size: NA
D: NA
V: TRBV6-1
CDR3: CASRNRDSPLHF
DNA: TGTGCCAGCAGGAACAGGGATTCACCCCTCCACTTT

J: TRBJ1-5
size: medium-sized
D: NA
V: TRBV20-1
CDR3: CSALKGVGGSNQPQHF
DNA: TGCAGTGCCCTTAAAGGGGTCGGGGGAAGCAATCAGCCCCAGCATTTT

J: TRBJ1-5
size: NA
D: NA
V: TRBV12-3/TRBV12-4
CDR3: CASSFSGMVGNQPQHF
DNA: TGTGCCAGCAGTTTTTCGGGGATGGTGGGCAATCAGCCCCAGCATTTT

J: TRBJ1-1
size: few
D: NA
V: TRBV11-1
CDR3: CASSGQTQNTEAFF
DNA: TGTGCCAGTTCCGGACAGACCCAGAACACTGAAGCTTTCTTT

J: TRBJ1-1
size: NA
D: TRBD1
V: TRBV4-1
CDR3: CASSQGEGQGAGEAFF
DNA: TGCGCCAGCAGCCAAGGGGAGGGACAGGGGGCGGGTGAAGCTTTCTTT

J: TRBJ2-5
size: few
D: NA
V: TRBV7-2
CDR3: CASSMDPSQETQYF
DNA: TGTGCCAGCAGCATGGACCCGTCCCAAGAGACCCAGTACTTC